This TCR beta chain was identified during a study of CD8+CD57+ T cells in acquired aplastic anemia. General study results and limits: Patients and controls turned out to have roughly 31 CD8+ CDR3 sequences in common.

All sequencing subjects had displayed CD8+CD57+ cell expansion on flow cytometry. No therapy had been given to the patients at the time of blood sampling. The CDR3 loop spans 15 amino acids. Trimming cost V 1 base and J 4 bases, with 11 bases left between them. Per the germline V gene, CDR1 is MGHRA and CDR2 is YSYEKL. Researchers used genomic DNA as the template to profile TCR beta VDJ and CDR3. One entry per CDR3 protein results from TCRdb running MiXCR on the reads. The sample has about 470,000 distinct CDR3 sequences; under 40% are singletons. This clonotype was recorded a few times. Its antigen is undetermined.

The rearrangement uses TRBV4-1 and TRBJ1-5; no clear D gene. This clonotype originated in a human donor with aplastic anemia. Sequencing was carried out using sorted CD4+, CD8+, or CD8+CD57+ T cells (not recorded which) from PBMCs. CDR3 DNA sequence: TGCGCCAGCAGCCAAGTATTTCTCCCTAATCAGCCCCAGCATTTT. Protein sequence: CASSQVFLPNQPQHF.